What follows are 16 T cell receptor beta chains derived from one specimen sequenced in a study of beta chain features in type 1 diabetes. Broader study findings: Shorter TCRB CDR3s, moderately but significantly so, were found in Type 1 diabetes patients in all four CD4+ subsets.

Sequenced material consisted of expressed TCRB transcripts (all of the isolated RNA was reverse transcribed). Some clones are missing from TCRdb's copy, which holds only in-frame ones; the method was immunoSEQ multiplex PCR. Of a few hundred thousand clones in the sample, roughly 24% were seen once. No antigen is known for these receptors. What was sequenced was naive CD4+ T cells from blood. Receptor source: a woman aged 30 to 39 with type 1 diabetes.

The chain couples TRBV7-9 to TRBJ2-7, with 12 bases aligning to TRBD2. Trimming removed 4 bases from V and 0 bases from J; junction bases left unmatched: 4. The germline gives CDR1 SEHNR, CDR2 FQNEAQ (reference sequence). The CDR3 runs 16 residues. CDR3 in DNA: TGTGCCAGCAGCTGGGGACTAGCGGGTGTCTCCTACGAGCAGTACTTC. Its protein product is CASSWGLAGVSYEQYF.

The CDR3: CASSPGTSGSRGFF. The CDR3 region has the DNA TGTGCCAGTAGTCCCGGGACTAGCGGGAGTCGGGGGTTCTTC. The V and J genes are TRBV19 and TRBJ2-1, with 14 nucleotides matching TRBD2. Germline lookup yields CDR1 LNHDA and CDR2 SQIVND (reference sequence). This CDR3 contains 14 residues. The V gene end was trimmed by 5 bases and the J gene end by 15 bases; junction bases not matched to a gene: 9.

This chain links TRBV16 with TRBJ1-1; the D gene is possibly TRBD1 (5 bases). Per germline, CDR1 KGHSY and CDR2 FQNENV. Trimming left V 0 bases short and J 5 bases short, with 10 bases between. The CDR3 is 14 residues long. As DNA, the CDR3 is TGTGCCAGCAGCCAATCTAGGGGAAGGACTGAAGCTTTCTTT. Translated: CASSQSRGRTEAFF.

J is TRBJ1-4 and V is TRBV15, with D perhaps TRBD1 (5 bases). Trimming cost V 0 bases and J 5 bases, with 10 bases left between them. Germline V CDR1 and CDR2: LNHNV, YYDKDF (reference sequence). This CDR3 contains 15 residues. The CDR3, as DNA: TGTGCCACCAGCAGAGATATGGGGCAGAATGAAAAACTGTTTTTT. Protein product: CATSRDMGQNEKLFF.

This clone appeared a few times. V usage is TRBV29-1 and J usage is TRBJ2-3; D might be TRBD1 (6 bases). The V gene's germline CDR1 is SQVTM and CDR2 ANQGSEA. V was clipped by 7 bases and J by 5 bases, with 13 bases between them. The CDR3 runs 12 residues. CDR3 nucleotides: TGCAGCGCGGACAGTGGGCAAGATACGCAGTATTTT. It encodes CSADSGQDTQYF.

This clone was seen more than once but under ten times. The chain links TRBV18 to TRBJ2-5; D is possibly TRBD1 (7 bases). The germline V and J ends were trimmed by 3 bases and 1 base, with 12 bases remaining between them. This CDR3 contains 15 residues. The germline V gene encodes CDR1 KGHSH and CDR2 LQKENI. The CDR3 spells CASSPRDSSQETQYF. The CDR3, as DNA: TGTGCCAGCTCACCGCGGGACAGCTCCCAAGAGACCCAGTACTTC.

V gene TRBV4-2 combines with J gene TRBJ1-3; D unresolved. CDR3 length equals 17 residues. The ends were cut back, 1 base at V and 0 bases at J, with 13 bases in the middle. Germline V gene data show CDR1 as LGHNA and CDR2 as YNFKEQ. CDR3 loop: CASSQAERWYSGNTIYF. Written as DNA, the CDR3 is TGTGCCAGCAGCCAAGCCGAGAGGTGGTACTCTGGAAACACCATATATTTT.

This clone occurred a few times. The rearrangement joins TRBV28 to TRBJ2-7; 10 bases map to TRBD2. CDR1 is MDHEN, CDR2 SYDVKM, per germline. The CDR3 totals 14 residues. The V gene end was trimmed by 8 bases and the J gene end by 2 bases; junction bases not matched to a gene: 6. The CDR3 DNA reads TGTGCCAGCGGATTAGCGGGAGGTCCCTACGAGCAGTACTTC. Translating it yields CASGLAGGPYEQYF. Based on the CDR3 plus reference TRBV28 and TRBJ2-7, the full variable domain is DVKVTQSSRYLVKRTGEKVFLECVQDMDHENMFWYRQDPGLGLRLIYFSYDVKMKEKGDIPEGYSVSREKKERFSLILESASTNQTSMYLCASGLAGGPYEQYFGPGTRLTVT.

In the case of this clone: Other DNA sequences from this sample encode an identical CDR3 as well. Here the CDR3 DNA reads TGTGCCAGCAGCCCCGGACAGGGTGACACTGAAGCTTTCTTT. Encoded protein: CASSPGQGDTEAFF. This chain links TRBV7-3 with TRBJ1-1; 8 positions agree with TRBD1. This CDR3 comprises 14 residues. The germline gives CDR1 SGHTA, CDR2 FQGTGA. V shed 5 bases and J 3 bases; nucleotides not matched to a gene: 5.

This clone turned up a few times. This CDR3 reads CAWISHVGGGNYEQYF. The CDR3, as DNA: TGTGCCTGGATCTCCCATGTAGGTGGCGGGAACTACGAGCAGTACTTC. V gene TRBV30 combines with J gene TRBJ2-7; D perhaps matches TRBD2 (6 bases). Germline V lookup: CDR1 GTSNPN, CDR2 SVGIG (reference sequence). This CDR3 contains 16 residues. The V and J ends lost 4 bases and 3 bases respectively, with 22 bases between them.

This clone was recorded a few times. The gene calls are TRBV29-1 and TRBJ2-1; D ambiguous. The CDR3 spans 12 residues. The germline CDR1 and CDR2 sequences are SQVTM and ANQGSEA. V gave up 6 bases and J gave up 4 bases, with 10 bases separating them. CDR3 coding DNA: TGCAGCGTACCGCTGCGGTACAATGAGCAGTTCTTC. Its protein is CSVPLRYNEQFF.

There are a few counts of this clone. The chain joins TRBV7-3 to TRBJ2-2; 9 bases are shared with TRBD2. This CDR3 region has 15 residues. J lost 6 bases, V lost 5 bases, and 7 bases had no gene match. Germline assignment: CDR1 SGHTA and CDR2 FQGTGA. CDR3 bases: TGTGCCAGCAGCCCACCGGGACTAGCCCCCGGGGAGCTGTTTTTT. It specifies CASSPPGLAPGELFF.

This clone has a handful of counts. This chain connects TRBV10-3 to TRBJ2-7; 7 bases line up with TRBD1. V shed 11 bases and J 7 bases; nucleotides not matched to a gene: 14. The germline V gene encodes CDR1 ENHRY and CDR2 SYGVKD. This CDR3 comprises 13 residues. CDR3 sequence reads: CASLGTVEREQYF. The CDR3, as DNA: TGTGCCTCGTTGGGGACAGTCGAGAGGGAGCAGTACTTC.

The chain joins TRBV6-5 to TRBJ2-3; unclear D gene. Germline CDR1 and CDR2: MNHEY and SVGAGI. V was trimmed by 10 bases and J by 4 bases, leaving 15 bases between them. The CDR3 consists of 13 residues. CDR3 residues: CATASMGPDTQYF. For the CDR3, the DNA is TGTGCCACCGCCAGCATGGGCCCAGATACGCAGTATTTT.

The chain employs TRBV4-1 and TRBJ2-3, with 7 bases lining up with TRBD1. V was pared by 6 bases and J by 0 bases, with 6 bases of the junction left unmatched. The CDR3 extends over 15 amino acids. Germline V gives CDR1 MGHRA, CDR2 YSYEKL. The DNA for the CDR3 is TGCGCCAGCAGAATGACAGGGTCGAGCACAGATACGCAGTATTTT. This sequence encodes CASRMTGSSTDTQYF.

This clone appeared a few times. The rearrangement joins TRBV7-9 to TRBJ2-7; 7 bases line up with TRBD1. The CDR3 contains 14 residues. Losses at the gene ends were 5 bases for V and 0 bases for J; bases not matched to a gene: 4. The germline CDR1 and CDR2 sequences are SEHNR and FQNEAQ (reference sequence). The CDR3: CASSQQGPSYEQYF. DNA of the CDR3: TGTGCCAGCAGCCAACAGGGGCCCTCCTACGAGCAGTACTTC.